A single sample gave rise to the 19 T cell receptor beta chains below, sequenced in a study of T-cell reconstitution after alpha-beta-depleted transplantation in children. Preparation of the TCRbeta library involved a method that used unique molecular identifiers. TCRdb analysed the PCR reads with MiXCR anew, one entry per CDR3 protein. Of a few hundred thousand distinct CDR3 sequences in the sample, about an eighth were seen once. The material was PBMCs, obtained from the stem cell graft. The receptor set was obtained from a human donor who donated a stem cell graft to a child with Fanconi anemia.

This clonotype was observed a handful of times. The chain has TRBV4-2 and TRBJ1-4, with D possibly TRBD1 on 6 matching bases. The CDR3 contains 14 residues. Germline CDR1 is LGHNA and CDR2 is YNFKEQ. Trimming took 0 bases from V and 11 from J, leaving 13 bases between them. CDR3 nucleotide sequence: TGTGCCAGCAGCCAAGAACAGGGATACGGGAAACTGTTTTTT. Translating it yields CASSQEQGYGKLFF.

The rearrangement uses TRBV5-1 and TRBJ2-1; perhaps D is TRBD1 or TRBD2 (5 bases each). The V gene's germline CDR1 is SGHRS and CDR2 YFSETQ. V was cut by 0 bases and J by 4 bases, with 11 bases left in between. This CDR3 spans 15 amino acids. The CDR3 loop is CASSLAGDGYNEQFF. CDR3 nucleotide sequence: TGCGCCAGCAGCTTGGCCGGGGACGGATACAATGAGCAGTTCTTC.

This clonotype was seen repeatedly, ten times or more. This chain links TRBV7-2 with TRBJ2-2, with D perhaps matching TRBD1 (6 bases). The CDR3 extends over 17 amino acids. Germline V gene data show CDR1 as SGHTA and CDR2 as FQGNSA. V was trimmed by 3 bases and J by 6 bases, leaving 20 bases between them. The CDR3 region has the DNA TGTGCCAGCAGCTTCTTCAGGGGCTTTAGGGAAGCCGGGGAGCTGTTTTTT. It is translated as CASSFFRGFREAGELFF.

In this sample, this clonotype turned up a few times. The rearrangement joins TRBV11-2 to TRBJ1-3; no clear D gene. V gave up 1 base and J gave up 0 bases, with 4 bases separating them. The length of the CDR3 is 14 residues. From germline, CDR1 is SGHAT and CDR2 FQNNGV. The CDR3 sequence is CASSLGHSGNTIYF. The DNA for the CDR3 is TGTGCCAGCAGCTTAGGTCACTCTGGAAACACCATATATTTT.

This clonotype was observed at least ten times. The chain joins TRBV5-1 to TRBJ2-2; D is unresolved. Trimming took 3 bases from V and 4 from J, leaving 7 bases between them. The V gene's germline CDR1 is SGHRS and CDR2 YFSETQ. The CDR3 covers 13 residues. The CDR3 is CASSSAATGELFF. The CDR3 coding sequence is TGCGCCAGCAGCTCTGCAGCCACCGGGGAGCTGTTTTTT.

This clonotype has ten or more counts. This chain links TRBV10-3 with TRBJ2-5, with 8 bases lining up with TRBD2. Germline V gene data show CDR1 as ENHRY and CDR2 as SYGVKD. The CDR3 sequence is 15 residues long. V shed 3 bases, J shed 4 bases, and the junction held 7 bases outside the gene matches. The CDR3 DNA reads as TGTGCCATCAGTGACGGGAGGGGGGGTTTAGAGACCCAGTACTTC. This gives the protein CAISDGRGGLETQYF.

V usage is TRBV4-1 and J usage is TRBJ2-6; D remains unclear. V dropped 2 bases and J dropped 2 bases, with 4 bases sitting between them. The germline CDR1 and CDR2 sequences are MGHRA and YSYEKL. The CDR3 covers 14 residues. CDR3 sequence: CASSQKAGANVLTF. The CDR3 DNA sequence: TGCGCCAGCAGCCAAAAGGCTGGGGCCAACGTCCTGACTTTC.

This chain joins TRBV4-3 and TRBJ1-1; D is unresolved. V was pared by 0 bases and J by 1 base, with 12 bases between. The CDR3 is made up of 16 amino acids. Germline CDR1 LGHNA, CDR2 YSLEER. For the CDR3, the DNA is TGCGCCAGCAGCCAAGATCCAGGCGGTCCGAACACTGAAGCTTTCTTT. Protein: CASSQDPGGPNTEAFF.

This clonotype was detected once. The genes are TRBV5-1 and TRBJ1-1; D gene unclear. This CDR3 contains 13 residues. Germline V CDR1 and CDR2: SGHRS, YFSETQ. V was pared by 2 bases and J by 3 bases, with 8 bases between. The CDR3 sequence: CASSFQADTEAFF. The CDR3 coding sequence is TGCGCCAGCAGCTTCCAGGCGGACACTGAAGCTTTCTTT. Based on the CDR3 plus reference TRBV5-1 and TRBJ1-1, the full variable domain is KAGVTQTPRYLIKTRGQQVTLSCSPISGHRSVSWYQQTPGQGLQFLFEYFSETQRNKGNFPGRFSGRQFSNSRSEMNVSTLELGDSALYLCASSFQADTEAFFGQGTRLTVV.

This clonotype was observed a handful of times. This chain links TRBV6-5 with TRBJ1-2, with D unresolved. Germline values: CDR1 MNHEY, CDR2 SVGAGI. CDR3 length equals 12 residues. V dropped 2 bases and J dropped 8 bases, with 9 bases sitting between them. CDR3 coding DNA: TGTGCCAGCAGTTACGGGGAAGGCGGCTACACCTTC. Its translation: CASSYGEGGYTF.

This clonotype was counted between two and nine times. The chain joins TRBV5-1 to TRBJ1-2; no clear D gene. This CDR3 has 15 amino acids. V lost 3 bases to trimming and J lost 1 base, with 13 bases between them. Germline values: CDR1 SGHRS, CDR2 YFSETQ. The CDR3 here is CASSSSAAINYGYTF. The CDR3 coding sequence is TGCGCCAGCAGCTCTTCCGCAGCTATTAACTATGGCTACACCTTC.

CDR3 nucleotides: TGCGCCAGCAGCCAAGGGACAGGGGACTACAATGAGCAGTTCTTC. This translates into CASSQGTGDYNEQFF. V usage is TRBV4-3 and J usage is TRBJ2-1, with 9 positions matching TRBD1. V lost 1 base and J lost 3; bases outside the gene matches: 1. CDR3 size: 15 residues. CDR1 is LGHNA and CDR2 is YSLEER in the germline V gene.

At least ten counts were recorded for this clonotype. This CDR3 is CASSYSISDYGYTF. The CDR3 DNA is TGTGCCAGCAGTTACTCGATATCCGACTATGGCTACACCTTC. This chain joins TRBV6-5 and TRBJ1-2; no clear D gene. The CDR3 is 14 residues long. Trimming removed 0 bases from V and 3 bases from J, with 8 bases in between. The germline V gene has CDR1 MNHEY and CDR2 SVGAGI.

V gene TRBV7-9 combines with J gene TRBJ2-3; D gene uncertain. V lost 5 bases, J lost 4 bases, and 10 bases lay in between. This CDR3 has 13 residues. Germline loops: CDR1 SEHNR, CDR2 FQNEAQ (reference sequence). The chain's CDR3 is CASSPDGPDTQYF. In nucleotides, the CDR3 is TGTGCCAGCAGCCCCGACGGCCCAGATACGCAGTATTTT.

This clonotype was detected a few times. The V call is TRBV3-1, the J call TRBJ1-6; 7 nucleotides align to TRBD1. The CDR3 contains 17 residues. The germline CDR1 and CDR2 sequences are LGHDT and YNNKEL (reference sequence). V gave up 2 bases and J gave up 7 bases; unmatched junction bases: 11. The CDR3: CASSQRFWGQPNSPLHF. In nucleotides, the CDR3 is TGTGCCAGCAGCCAACGGTTTTGGGGACAGCCGAATTCACCCCTCCACTTT.

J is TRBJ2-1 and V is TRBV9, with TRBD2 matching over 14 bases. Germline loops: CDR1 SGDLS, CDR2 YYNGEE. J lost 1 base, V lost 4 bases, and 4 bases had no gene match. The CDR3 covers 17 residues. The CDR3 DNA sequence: TGTGCCAGCAGCCGATGGACTAGCGGGGGGTCCTACAATGAGCAGTTCTTC. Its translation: CASSRWTSGGSYNEQFF.

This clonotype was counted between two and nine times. The CDR3 reads CASSQDRFAYEQYV. The CDR3 nucleotides are TGCGCCAGCAGCCAAGATCGGTTCGCCTACGAGCAGTACGTC. This chain joins TRBV4-1 and TRBJ2-7; no clear D gene. The CDR3 length is 14 residues. Trimming removed 0 bases from V and 2 bases from J, with 8 bases in between. Germline loops: CDR1 MGHRA, CDR2 YSYEKL.

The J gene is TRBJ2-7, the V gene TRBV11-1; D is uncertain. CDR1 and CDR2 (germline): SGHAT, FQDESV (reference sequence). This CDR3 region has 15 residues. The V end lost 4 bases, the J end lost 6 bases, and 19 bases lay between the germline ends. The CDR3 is CASSSGPMGAFEQYV. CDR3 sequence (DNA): TGTGCCAGCAGCTCCGGGCCGATGGGTGCCTTCGAGCAGTACGTC.

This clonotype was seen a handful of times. The CDR3 coding sequence is TGTGCCAGCAGCTGGGGACAGAGTAACTATGGCTACACCTTC. Protein sequence: CASSWGQSNYGYTF. J is TRBJ1-2 and V is TRBV7-9; 7 nucleotides match TRBD1. The CDR3 consists of 14 residues. V gave up 4 bases and J gave up 1 base; unmatched junction bases: 3. Germline CDR1 is SEHNR and CDR2 is FQNEAQ (reference sequence). The whole variable domain, remainder taken from reference TRBV7-9 and TRBJ1-2, is DTGVSQNPRHKITKRGQNVTFRCDPISEHNRLYWYRQTLGQGPEFLTYFQNEAQLEKSRLLSDRFSAERPKGSFSTLEIQRTEQGDSAMYLCASSWGQSNYGYTFGSGTRLTVV.